Listed below are T cell receptor beta chains from one sample, sequenced in a study of blood T cell repertoires in COVID-19. Assay: immunoSEQ multiplex PCR; the TCRdb copy retains only in-frame clones and omits some. The table has a few hundred thousand clones, about 83% seen once. The sample comprised peripheral blood. The origin of the receptors is a woman aged 50 to 65 with acute or convalescent COVID-19. CDR3s include the opening cysteine and the closing phenylalanine or tryptophan. D genes are given only for firm matches. Only part of the rows carry a size: once, few, many, or a class if the clone is expanded.

d_gene: .
j_gene: TRBJ2-1
abundance: .
v_gene: TRBV5-1
CDR3aa: CASSFTGQGDEQFF
CDR3nt: TGCGCCAGCAGCTTTACAGGGCAGGGAGATGAGCAGTTCTTC

d_gene: TRBD1
j_gene: TRBJ1-4
abundance: .
v_gene: TRBV2
CDR3aa: CASRPGQGVRTNEKLFF
CDR3nt: TGTGCCAGCAGGCCGGGACAGGGGGTTCGAACTAATGAAAAACTGTTTTTT

d_gene: TRBD2
j_gene: TRBJ2-1
abundance: .
v_gene: TRBV11-2
CDR3aa: CASSLTSGVYNEQFF
CDR3nt: TGTGCCAGCAGCTTGACTAGCGGGGTATACAATGAGCAGTTCTTC

d_gene: .
j_gene: TRBJ1-1
abundance: once
v_gene: TRBV5-1
CDR3aa: CASSRGGYRDLNTEAFF
CDR3nt: TGCGCCAGCAGCCGGGGGGGTTACAGGGATCTGAACACTGAAGCTTTCTTT

d_gene: .
j_gene: TRBJ1-2
abundance: .
v_gene: TRBV6-4
CDR3aa: CASSEGAGETGTVGYTF
CDR3nt: TGTGCCAGCAGTGAGGGGGCAGGGGAGACGGGAACGGTTGGCTACACCTTC

d_gene: TRBD1
j_gene: TRBJ1-4
abundance: few
v_gene: TRBV7-9
CDR3aa: CASSPGQGNPEKLFF
CDR3nt: TGTGCCAGCAGCCCGGGACAGGGGAACCCTGAAAAACTGTTTTTT

d_gene: .
j_gene: TRBJ1-4
abundance: .
v_gene: TRBV12-2
CDR3aa: CASRLVGRF
CDR3nt: TGTGCAAGTCGCTTAGTGGGCCGTTTT

d_gene: .
j_gene: TRBJ1-1
abundance: .
v_gene: TRBV29-1
CDR3aa: CSHRDGTEAFF
CDR3nt: TGCAGCCACAGGGACGGCACTGAAGCTTTCTTT

d_gene: .
j_gene: TRBJ1-2
abundance: .
v_gene: TRBV12-3/TRBV12-4
CDR3aa: CASSFRGNYGYTF
CDR3nt: TGTGCCAGCAGTTTTCGGGGGAACTATGGCTACACCTTC

d_gene: TRBD1
j_gene: TRBJ1-2
abundance: .
v_gene: TRBV6-4
CDR3aa: CASSEDRGYGYTF
CDR3nt: TGTGCCAGCAGTGAGGACAGGGGATATGGCTACACCTTC

d_gene: .
j_gene: TRBJ1-1
abundance: .
v_gene: TRBV19
CDR3aa: CASSLLRGTEAFF
CDR3nt: TGTGCCAGTAGTCTGCTTCGAGGAACTGAAGCTTTCTTT

d_gene: .
j_gene: TRBJ2-7
abundance: .
v_gene: TRBV4-2
CDR3aa: CASSQGTFNSYEQYF
CDR3nt: TGTGCCAGCAGCCAAGGGACTTTCAACTCCTACGAGCAGTACTTC

d_gene: .
j_gene: TRBJ1-5
abundance: .
v_gene: TRBV18
CDR3aa: CASSLAGDQPQHF
CDR3nt: TGTGCCAGCTCTCTCGCAGGGGATCAGCCCCAGCATTTT

d_gene: TRBD1
j_gene: TRBJ2-3
abundance: .
v_gene: TRBV30
CDR3aa: CAWSPPPTGADTQYF
CDR3nt: TGTGCCTGGAGTCCTCCGCCTACAGGGGCAGATACGCAGTATTTT

d_gene: .
j_gene: TRBJ2-1
abundance: .
v_gene: TRBV6-2/TRBV6-3
CDR3aa: CASSSRRVGFQPHEQFF
CDR3nt: TGTGCCAGCAGTTCTAGGCGGGTCGGGTTTCAACCGCATGAGCAGTTCTTC

d_gene: .
j_gene: TRBJ1-5
abundance: .
v_gene: TRBV19
CDR3aa: CASSLSAGGSNQPQHF
CDR3nt: TGTGCCAGTAGCCTCTCGGCGGGAGGTAGCAATCAGCCCCAGCATTTT

d_gene: .
j_gene: TRBJ2-5
abundance: .
v_gene: TRBV30
CDR3aa: CAWSLAASRETQYF
CDR3nt: TGTGCCTGGAGTTTGGCGGCAAGTCGGGAGACCCAGTACTTC

d_gene: TRBD2
j_gene: TRBJ2-4
abundance: once
v_gene: TRBV4-3
CDR3aa: CASSQEGMGGAKNIQYF
CDR3nt: TGCGCCAGCAGCCAAGAGGGTATGGGAGGGGCCAAAAACATTCAGTACTTC

d_gene: .
j_gene: TRBJ1-5
abundance: few
v_gene: TRBV18
CDR3aa: CASSPRAGDQPQHF
CDR3nt: TGTGCCAGCTCACCACGTGCCGGGGATCAGCCCCAGCATTTT

d_gene: .
j_gene: TRBJ1-4
abundance: .
v_gene: TRBV30
CDR3aa: CAWRSVNEKLFF
CDR3nt: TGTGCCTGGAGGAGCGTGAATGAAAAACTGTTTTTT

d_gene: TRBD2
j_gene: TRBJ2-1
abundance: .
v_gene: TRBV3-1/TRBV3-2
CDR3aa: CASSQVSQRGYNEQFF
CDR3nt: TGTGCCAGCAGCCAAGTAAGCCAGCGGGGATACAATGAGCAGTTCTTC

d_gene: .
j_gene: TRBJ2-1
abundance: .
v_gene: TRBV2
CDR3aa: CASQAAGYNEQFF
CDR3nt: TGTGCCAGCCAGGCAGCAGGCTACAATGAGCAGTTCTTC

d_gene: .
j_gene: TRBJ1-5
abundance: .
v_gene: TRBV6-5
CDR3aa: CASTENSNQPQHF
CDR3nt: TGTGCCAGCACGGAGAATAGCAATCAGCCCCAGCATTTT